This TCR beta chain comes out of a study of T cells in Graves' hyperthyroidism and ophthalmopathy. Study information: Prior to any treatment, at the point of initial diagnosis, peripheral blood was collected.

The CDR3 loop spans 14 amino acids. The ends were cut back, 6 bases at V and 1 base at J, with 15 bases in the middle. In germline, CDR1 is DFQATT, CDR2 SNEGSKA (reference sequence). Regions amplified from RNA transcripts were the TCR beta CDR3 regions. The HTBI set primed first-round TCR CDR3 RT-PCR. One entry per CDR3 protein, called by TCRdb with MiXCR from the multiplex PCR reads. The repertoire holds roughly 280,000 distinct CDR3 sequences, with more than 15% as singletons. In this sample, this clonotype turned up many times. The target antigen is unknown. Study-wide points: In blood, most of the thyroid clonotypes expanded above 0.001 were also present.

This receptor was identified in a woman between 55 and 75 years old with Graves' ophthalmopathy. The sequencing sample was made of blood. This rearrangement joins TRBV20-1 to TRBJ1-1, with a possible D match to TRBD1 (5 bases). CDR3 nucleotide sequence: TGCAGTGCAGGGGATTCTGGTACGAACACTGAAGCTTTCTTT. Protein sequence: CSAGDSGTNTEAFF.